This TCR beta chain was recorded in a study of blood T cell repertoires in COVID-19. About the study: The cDNA or gDNA used as material had been derived from T cells, B-cell-depleted T cells, or PBMCs.

Sequencing was performed with immunoSEQ multiplex PCR; in TCRdb, only in-frame clones are kept and a portion is missing. The sample contains roughly 70,000 clones, 89% of which appear only once. The CDR3 is 13 residues long. V trimming: 7 bases; J trimming: 6 bases; junction bases outside the gene matches: 5. Germline assignment: CDR1 SEHNR and CDR2 FQNEAQ (reference sequence). Material for sequencing was peripheral blood. The chain combines TRBV7-9 with TRBJ2-7; 11 bases map to TRBD1. This receptor was identified in a man between 60 and 70 years old with acute or convalescent COVID-19. CDR3 DNA sequence: TGTGCCAGCATGGGACAGGGGGACTCCGAGCAGTACTTC. This sequence encodes CASMGQGDSEQYF. Full variable domain (missing parts from reference TRBV7-9 and TRBJ2-7): DTGVSQNPRHKITKRGQNVTFRCDPISEHNRLYWYRQTLGQGPEFLTYFQNEAQLEKSRLLSDRFSAERPKGSFSTLEIQRTEQGDSAMYLCASMGQGDSEQYFGPGTRLTVT.